This T cell receptor beta chain was sequenced in a study of blood T cells in healthy people across ages. J gave up 4 bases and V 5 bases, and 6 bases lay outside the gene matches. CDR3 length: 15 amino acids. The germline CDR1 and CDR2 sequences are ENHRY and SYGVKD. Overall study results and limits: No one knew whether donors had CMV, which possibly confounded expanded clonotype changes. In older individuals, TCR beta diversity per million T cells was lower, falling roughly linearly with age. Investigators viewed diversity estimates from one million T cells as underestimates, the study reported.

The second PCR ran about 6 to 11 cycles with a sample-barcoded 5' primer and J-beta primers. TCRdb recomputed calls from the 5' RACE reads with MiXCR, one row per CDR3 protein. The data contain about 650,000 distinct CDR3 sequences, approximately 30% of them seen just once; the ten biggest clones take up roughly 15%. This clonotype was detected many times. Its antigen is not known. V and J are TRBV10-3 and TRBJ2-3; 10 bases map to TRBD2. Sequencing input: blood. The receptor's source is an elderly woman in good health. DNA for the CDR3: TGTGCCATCAGTTTGAGCGGGGGGGCCCCAGATACGCAGTATTTT. It is translated as CAISLSGGAPDTQYF.